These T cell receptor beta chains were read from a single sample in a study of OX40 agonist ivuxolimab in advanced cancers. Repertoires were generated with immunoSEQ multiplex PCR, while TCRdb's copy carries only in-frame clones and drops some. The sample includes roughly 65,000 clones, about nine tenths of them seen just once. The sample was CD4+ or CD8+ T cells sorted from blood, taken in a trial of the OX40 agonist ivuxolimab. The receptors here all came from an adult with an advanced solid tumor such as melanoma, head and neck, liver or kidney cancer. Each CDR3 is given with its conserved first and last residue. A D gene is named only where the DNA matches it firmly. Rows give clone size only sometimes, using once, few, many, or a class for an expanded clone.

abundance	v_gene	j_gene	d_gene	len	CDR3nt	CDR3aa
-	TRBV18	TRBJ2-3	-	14	TGTGCCAGCTCACCACTGACTGGCACAGATACGCAGTATTTT	CASSPLTGTDTQYF
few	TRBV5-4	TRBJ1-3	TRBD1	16	TGTGCCAGCAGCTTGGGACAGGGTCGCTCTGGAAACACCATATATTTT	CASSLGQGRSGNTIYF
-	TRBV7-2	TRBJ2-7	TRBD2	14	TGTGCCAGCAGCCAAAGCGGGGGGGCCCACGAGCAGTACTTC	CASSQSGGAHEQYF
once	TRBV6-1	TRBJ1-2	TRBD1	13	TGTGCCAGCGGGGTAAAGACAGGGAATGGCTACACCTTC	CASGVKTGNGYTF
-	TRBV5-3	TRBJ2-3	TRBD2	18	TGTGCCAGAAGGTGGAACTGGCTAGCGGGGGGACGCACAGATACGCAGTATTTT	CARRWNWLAGGRTDTQYF
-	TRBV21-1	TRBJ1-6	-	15	TGTGCCAGCAGCAAAATACGCTCCTATAATTCACCCCTCCACTTT	CASSKIRSYNSPLHF
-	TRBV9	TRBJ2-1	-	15	TGTGCCAGCAGCGTAAACAGCCCCAGAAGGGATGAGCAGTTCTTC	CASSVNSPRRDEQFF
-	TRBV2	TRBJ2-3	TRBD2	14	TGTGCCAGCTGGGCAAGCGGGGGGGCAGATACGCAGTATTTT	CASWASGGADTQYF
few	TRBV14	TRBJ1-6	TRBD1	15	TGTGCCAGCAGCCAGCAGACAGGGGTGGATTCACCCCTCCACTTT	CASSQQTGVDSPLHF
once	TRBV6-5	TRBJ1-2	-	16	TGTGCCAGCAGTTACTCGATGTGGCGGGCCCTAAGGGGCTACACCTTC	CASSYSMWRALRGYTF
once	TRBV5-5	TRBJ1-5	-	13	TGTGCCAGCAGCTTGGCCAGCAATCAGCCCCAGCATTTT	CASSLASNQPQHF
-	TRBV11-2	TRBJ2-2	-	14	TGTGCCAGCACCTACAGGGCGAACACCGGGGAGCTGTTTTTT	CASTYRANTGELFF
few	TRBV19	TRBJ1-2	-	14	TGTGCCAGCATTCCACAACGGGATGCCTATGGCTACACCTTC	CASIPQRDAYGYTF
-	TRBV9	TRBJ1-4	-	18	TGTGCCAGCAGCGACGCGCAGGTAAATCCTGGGACTAATGAAAAACTGTTTTTT	CASSDAQVNPGTNEKLFF
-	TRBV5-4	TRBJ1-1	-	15	TGTGCCAGCAGCCCTCAGCCCGACAGGAACACTGAAGCTTTCTTT	CASSPQPDRNTEAFF
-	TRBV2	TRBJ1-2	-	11	TGTGCCAGCAGGGAGCACTATGGCTACACCTTC	CASREHYGYTF
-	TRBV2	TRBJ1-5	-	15	TGTGCCAGCAGAGGGGACACAATGGGCAATCAGCCCCAGCATTTT	CASRGDTMGNQPQHF
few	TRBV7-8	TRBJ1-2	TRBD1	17	TGTGCCAGCAGCTTAACCGTGGCGGTGACAGGGGGCTATGGCTACACCTTC	CASSLTVAVTGGYGYTF
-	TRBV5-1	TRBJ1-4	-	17	TGCGCCAGCAGCTCAATAGAGAGGCGGGGGATTAATGAAAAACTGTTTTTT	CASSSIERRGINEKLFF
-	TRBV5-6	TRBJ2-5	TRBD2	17	TGTGCCAGCAGCTTGGGACTAGCGGGGGACCGCCGGGAGACCCAGTACTTC	CASSLGLAGDRRETQYF
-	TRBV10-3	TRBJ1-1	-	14	TGTGCCATCAGTGCGGGGAGGACCAACACTGAAGCTTTCTTT	CAISAGRTNTEAFF
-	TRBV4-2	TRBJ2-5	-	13	TGTGCCAGCAGCGTAGGGGAGTCGGAGACCCAGTACTTC	CASSVGESETQYF
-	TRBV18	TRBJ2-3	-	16	TGTGCCAGCTCACCATTTGGGCGGGGAATCACAGATACGCAGTATTTT	CASSPFGRGITDTQYF
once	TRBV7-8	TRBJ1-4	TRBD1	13	TGTGCCAGCAGCGAGACAGGGAAGGAAAAACTGTTTTTT	CASSETGKEKLFF
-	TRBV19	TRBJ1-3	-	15	TGTGCCAGTAGCCTCGGGGTGGGGTACGGAAACACCATATATTTT	CASSLGVGYGNTIYF
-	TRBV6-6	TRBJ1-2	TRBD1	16	TGTGCCAGCAGCAGGGACAGGATAGCAACTAACTATGGCTACACCTTC	CASSRDRIATNYGYTF
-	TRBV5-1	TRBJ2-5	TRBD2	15	TGCGCCAGCAGCTTCGGTAGCGGGGACCAAGAGACCCAGTACTTC	CASSFGSGDQETQYF
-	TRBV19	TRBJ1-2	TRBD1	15	TGTGCCAGTAGTATGCCCCGAGCAGGGGGGGATGGCTACACCTTC	CASSMPRAGGDGYTF
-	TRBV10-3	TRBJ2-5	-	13	TGTGCCATCAGCGTCGGGGCCGTGGAGACCCAGTACTTC	CAISVGAVETQYF
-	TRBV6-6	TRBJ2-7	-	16	TGTGCCAGCAGTTCAGCCTCGGGGCAGCTTACCTACGAGCAGTACTTC	CASSSASGQLTYEQYF
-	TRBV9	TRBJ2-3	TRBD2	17	TGTGCCAGCAGCGTAGTGTCTAGCGGGGGCTCCCTTGATACGCAGTATTTT	CASSVVSSGGSLDTQYF
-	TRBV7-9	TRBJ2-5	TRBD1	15	TGTGCCAGCAGCGCCGGACGACAGGGGATGGAGACCCAGTACTTC	CASSAGRQGMETQYF
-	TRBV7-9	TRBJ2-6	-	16	TGTGCCAGCAGTTACTATCAGGGGATTGGGGCCAACGTCCTGACTTTC	CASSYYQGIGANVLTF
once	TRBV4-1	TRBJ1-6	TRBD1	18	TGCGCCAGCAGCCAAGAATCCGGGACAGGGTCGAGGGATTCACCCCTCCACTTT	CASSQESGTGSRDSPLHF
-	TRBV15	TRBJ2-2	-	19	TGTGCCACCAGCACCCCCCCGGGCATACCCCCCGGGAACACCGGGGAGCTGTTTTTT	CATSTPPGIPPGNTGELFF
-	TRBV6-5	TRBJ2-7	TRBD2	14	TGTGCCAGCAGTAGTCCGGGGGGAAGGTACGAGCAGTACTTC	CASSSPGGRYEQYF
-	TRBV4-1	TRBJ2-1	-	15	TGCGCCAGCAGCCAAGAGGTATACTCCTACAATGAGCAGTTCTTC	CASSQEVYSYNEQFF
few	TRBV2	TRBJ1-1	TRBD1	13	TGTGCCAGCGGGGGGACAGGAAACACTGAAGCTTTCTTT	CASGGTGNTEAFF
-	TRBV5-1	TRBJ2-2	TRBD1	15	TGCGCCAGCAGCTTCGGACAGGGGGACACCGGGGAGCTGTTTTTT	CASSFGQGDTGELFF
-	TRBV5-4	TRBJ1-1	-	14	TGTGCCAGCAGCTTGCGTCAGCTGAACACTGAAGCTTTCTTT	CASSLRQLNTEAFF
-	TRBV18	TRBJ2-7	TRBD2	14	TGTGCCAGCTCAAAATCTAGCGGGGGATCCGAGCAGTACTTC	CASSKSSGGSEQYF
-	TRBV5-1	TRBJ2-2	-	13	TGCGCCAGCAGCGGGGGGAACACCGGGGAGCTGTTTTTT	CASSGGNTGELFF
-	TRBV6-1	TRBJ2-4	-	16	TGTGCCAGCAGTGAAATGACCCGGAAGGCCAAAAACATTCAGTACTTC	CASSEMTRKAKNIQYF